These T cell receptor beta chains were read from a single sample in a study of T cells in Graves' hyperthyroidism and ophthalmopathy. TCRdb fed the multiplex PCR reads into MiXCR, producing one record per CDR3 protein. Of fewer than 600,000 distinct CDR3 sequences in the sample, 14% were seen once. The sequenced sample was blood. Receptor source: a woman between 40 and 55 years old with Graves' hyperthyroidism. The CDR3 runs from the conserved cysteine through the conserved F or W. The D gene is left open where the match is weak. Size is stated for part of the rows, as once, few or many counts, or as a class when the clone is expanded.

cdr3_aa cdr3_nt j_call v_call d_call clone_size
CASSFLKNNEKLFF TGTGCCAGCAGTTTTTTGAAGAATAATGAAAAACTGTTTTTT TRBJ1-4 TRBV28 - few
CASSRSGSEYNEQFF TGCGCCAGCAGCCGTAGCGGGAGTGAGTACAATGAGCAGTTCTTC TRBJ2-1 TRBV5-1 TRBD2 few
CSASAGANVLTF TGCAGTGCTAGTGCTGGGGCCAACGTCCTGACTTTC TRBJ2-6 TRBV20-1 - many
CASSSYQEEQFF TGTGCCAGCAGCTCATACCAGGAGGAGCAGTTCTTC TRBJ2-1 TRBV7-2 - -
CASSLVGFNTEAFF TGTGCCAGCAGCTTAGTTGGTTTTAACACTGAAGCTTTCTTT TRBJ1-1 TRBV11-2 - many
CASSPIGGETYEQYF TGTGCCAGCTCACCAATAGGGGGAGAAACCTACGAGCAGTACTTC TRBJ2-7 TRBV18 - once
CASGLPSGLAGGIGTDTQYF TGTGCTAGTGGTTTGCCCTCGGGGCTAGCGGGAGGTATCGGCACAGATACGCAGTATTTT TRBJ2-3 TRBV12-5 TRBD2 few
CASSPPGLRADEKLFF TGTGCCAGCTCACCACCGGGGCTGAGGGCTGACGAAAAACTGTTTTTT TRBJ1-4 TRBV18 - many
CASTRQGARTDTQYF TGTGCCAGCACCCGACAGGGGGCGCGGACAGATACGCAGTATTTT TRBJ2-3 TRBV27 TRBD1 few
CASSAIETQYF TGTGCCAGCAGCGCAATAGAGACCCAGTACTTC TRBJ2-5 TRBV3-1 - many
CSVEDDQGTSYEQYF TGCAGCGTTGAAGATGATCAGGGGACCTCCTACGAGCAGTACTTC TRBJ2-7 TRBV29-1 - many
CSAQDRLAGVSDTQYF TGCAGTGCCCAGGACCGACTAGCGGGAGTTTCAGATACGCAGTATTTT TRBJ2-3 TRBV20-1 TRBD2 few
CASSPGTSSTDTQYF TGTGCCAGCAGCCCCGGGACTTCAAGCACAGATACGCAGTATTTT TRBJ2-3 TRBV7-3 - many
CASSQDVGYGYTF TGCGCCAGCAGCCAAGATGTGGGGTATGGCTACACCTTC TRBJ1-2 TRBV4-1 - -
CASKRARDGYNEQFF TGTGCCAGCAAGCGGGCGAGAGACGGCTACAATGAGCAGTTCTTC TRBJ2-1 TRBV6-1 - many
CASSPSRAYEQYF TGTGCCAGTAGTCCGAGCCGTGCCTACGAGCAGTACTTC TRBJ2-7 TRBV19 - few
CASKRLAVNNEQFF TGTGCCAGCAAAAGGTTAGCGGTTAACAATGAGCAGTTCTTC TRBJ2-1 TRBV27 - many